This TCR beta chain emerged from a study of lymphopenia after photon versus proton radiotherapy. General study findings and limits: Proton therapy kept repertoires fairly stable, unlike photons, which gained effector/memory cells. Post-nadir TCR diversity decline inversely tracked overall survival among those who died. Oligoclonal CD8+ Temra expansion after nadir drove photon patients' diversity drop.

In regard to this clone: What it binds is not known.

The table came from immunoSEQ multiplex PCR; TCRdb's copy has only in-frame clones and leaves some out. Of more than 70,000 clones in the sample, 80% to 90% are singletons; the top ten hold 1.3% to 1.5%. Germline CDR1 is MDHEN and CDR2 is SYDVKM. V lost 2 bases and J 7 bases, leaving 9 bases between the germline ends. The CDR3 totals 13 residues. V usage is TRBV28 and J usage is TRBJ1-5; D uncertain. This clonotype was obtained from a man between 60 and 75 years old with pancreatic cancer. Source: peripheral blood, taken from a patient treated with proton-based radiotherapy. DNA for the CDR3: TGTGCCAGCAGTTTACCAGTGGGCCAGCCCCAGCATTTT. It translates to CASSLPVGQPQHF.